A selection of T cell receptor beta chains follows, all from one sample in a study of blood T cell repertoires in COVID-19. Clones were sequenced by immunoSEQ multiplex PCR, and TCRdb holds only the in-frame ones, with some missing. This sample carries 200,000 to 250,000 clones, around nine tenths of them seen once, and the ten largest clones take 0.8% to 1%. Sequenced: peripheral blood. These receptors all come from a man between 60 and 70 years old with COVID-19, enrolled during active disease. The CDR3 runs from the conserved cysteine through the conserved F or W. Each record gives: D gene, V gene, J gene, clone size, CDR3 protein, CDR3 DNA. A D gene is named only where the DNA matches it firmly. Only part of the rows carry a size: once, few, many, or a class if the clone is expanded.

NA	TRBV11-2	TRBJ1-1	NA	CASSPRTEAFF	TGTGCCAGCAGTCCTAGAACTGAAGCTTTCTTT
NA	TRBV18	TRBJ1-3	NA	CASSWADSGNTIYF	TGTGCCAGCTCATGGGCAGACTCTGGAAACACCATATATTTT
TRBD1	TRBV28	TRBJ1-3	once	CASGTGSGNTIYF	TGTGCCAGCGGGACAGGCTCTGGAAACACCATATATTTT
NA	TRBV11-1	TRBJ2-7	NA	CASSFGLYEQYF	TGTGCCAGCAGCTTTGGCCTCTACGAGCAGTACTTC
NA	TRBV14	TRBJ2-7	NA	CASSQRGGRGEQYF	TGTGCCAGCAGCCAAAGGGGCGGTAGAGGCGAGCAGTACTTC
NA	TRBV2	TRBJ2-7	NA	CASDAGTYEQYF	TGTGCCAGCGACGCGGGGACGTACGAGCAGTACTTC
NA	TRBV27	TRBJ1-5	NA	CASSFISQPQHF	TGTGCCAGCAGTTTTATTTCCCAGCCCCAGCATTTT
TRBD1	TRBV28	TRBJ2-7	NA	CASSRTGGVLGEQYF	TGTGCCAGCAGCCGGACAGGGGGCGTATTGGGGGAGCAGTACTTC
NA	TRBV30	TRBJ2-7	NA	CAWSNTGTIRSLYF	TGTGCCTGGAGCAATACAGGGACGATTCGAAGCTTGTACTTC
NA	TRBV11-2	TRBJ1-3	once	CASSLGRREGSGNTIYF	TGTGCCAGCAGCTTAGGCCGTCGGGAAGGGTCCGGAAACACCATATATTTT
NA	TRBV7-3	TRBJ1-1	NA	CASSPRQNTEAFF	TGTGCCAGCAGCCCTCGACAGAACACTGAAGCTTTCTTT
NA	TRBV30	TRBJ1-2	few	CAWDTGLNYGYTF	TGTGCCTGGGATACAGGGCTTAACTATGGCTACACCTTC
NA	TRBV5-1	TRBJ1-6	NA	CASSLGDNNNSPLHF	TGCGCCAGCAGCTTGGGGGACAACAATAATTCACCCCTCCACTTT
TRBD1	TRBV18	TRBJ1-4	NA	CASSPLTGGSANEKLFF	TGTGCCAGCTCACCTCTGACAGGGGGCTCGGCTAATGAAAAACTGTTTTTT
NA	TRBV3-1/TRBV3-2	TRBJ1-2	NA	CASSPLDSYGYTF	TGTGCCAGCAGCCCCCTGGACAGCTATGGCTACACCTTC
TRBD1	TRBV7-9	TRBJ2-3	NA	CASSLTDRGWADTQYF	TGTGCCAGCAGCTTAACGGACAGGGGGTGGGCAGATACGCAGTATTTT
TRBD1	TRBV12-3/TRBV12-4	TRBJ2-7	few	CASSNRDRGPLF	TGTGCCAGCAGTAATAGGGACAGGGGGCCTCTTTTC
NA	TRBV5-1	TRBJ1-3	NA	CASRTTSGNTIYF	TGCGCCAGCAGGACTACCTCTGGAAACACCATATATTTT
TRBD2	TRBV19	TRBJ2-1	NA	CASSSGLGPYNEQFF	TGTGCCAGTAGTTCAGGACTAGGGCCATACAATGAGCAGTTCTTC
TRBD1	TRBV24-1	TRBJ2-1	NA	CATSDHRGSGNEQFF	TGTGCCACCAGTGATCACAGGGGGTCGGGCAATGAGCAGTTCTTC
NA	TRBV4-1	TRBJ1-1	NA	CASSQEAALMNTEAFF	TGCGCCAGCAGCCAAGAAGCGGCGCTCATGAACACTGAAGCTTTCTTT
NA	TRBV27	TRBJ1-2	NA	CASSTKGDYGYTF	TGTGCCAGCAGTACGAAGGGGGACTATGGCTACACCTTC
TRBD2	TRBV7-2	TRBJ2-7	few	CASSLATSEPYEQYF	TGTGCCAGCAGCTTAGCGACTAGCGAGCCCTACGAGCAGTACTTC
TRBD1	TRBV5-4	TRBJ2-1	NA	CASSLPGQGFNEQFF	TGTGCCAGCAGCCTCCCGGGACAGGGGTTCAATGAGCAGTTCTTC
NA	TRBV6-2/TRBV6-3	TRBJ2-3	few	CASSYPGLYTDTQYF	TGTGCCAGCAGTTACCCGGGACTCTATACAGATACGCAGTATTTT
TRBD1	TRBV25-1	TRBJ1-3	NA	CASRGTGVEGNTIYF	TGTGCCAGCAGGGGAACAGGGGTCGAAGGAAACACCATATATTTT
NA	TRBV6-5	TRBJ1-1	NA	CASSMITGGWTEAFF	TGTGCCAGCAGCATGATAACAGGAGGGTGGACTGAAGCTTTCTTT
NA	TRBV28	TRBJ1-1	NA	CASSRGGRGAFF	TGTGCCAGCAGTAGGGGGGGCCGAGGAGCTTTCTTT
TRBD2	TRBV6-1	TRBJ2-1	NA	CASSEFGLAASSYNEQFF	TGTGCCAGCAGTGAATTTGGACTAGCGGCAAGCTCCTACAATGAGCAGTTCTTC
NA	TRBV28	TRBJ1-5	NA	CASSLSLAGNQPQHF	TGTGCCAGCAGTTTATCCCTCGCAGGAAATCAGCCCCAGCATTTT
TRBD1	TRBV3-1/TRBV3-2	TRBJ1-2	NA	CASSQALQGAAANYGYTF	TGTGCCAGCAGCCAAGCGCTCCAGGGGGCTGCAGCTAACTATGGCTACACCTTC
NA	TRBV27	TRBJ1-2	NA	CASSPEQAQGGYTF	TGTGCCAGCAGCCCTGAACAGGCCCAGGGGGGCTACACCTTC
NA	TRBV27	TRBJ2-7	NA	CASSSGAGVTYEQYF	TGTGCCAGCAGTTCAGGGGCGGGAGTGACCTACGAGCAGTACTTC
TRBD1	TRBV6-6	TRBJ1-1	NA	CASSRGQGGGNTEAFF	TGTGCCAGCAGTCGGGGACAGGGTGGGGGAAACACTGAAGCTTTCTTT
TRBD2	TRBV5-1	TRBJ2-1	NA	CASSLLTIAGLARGEQFF	TGCGCCAGCAGCTTGTTGACCATAGCGGGGTTAGCACGTGGTGAGCAGTTCTTC
TRBD1	TRBV3-1/TRBV3-2	TRBJ1-2	once	CASSQGTGFSGYTF	TGTGCCAGCAGCCAAGGGACAGGTTTCTCTGGCTACACCTTC
TRBD2	TRBV7-2	TRBJ2-2	NA	CASSAGGRNTGELFF	TGTGCCAGCAGCGCGGGGGGCAGGAACACCGGGGAGCTGTTTTTT
NA	TRBV12-5	TRBJ2-3	NA	CASGLRRATSTDTQYF	TGTGCTAGTGGTCTACGGAGGGCAACTAGCACAGATACGCAGTATTTT
NA	TRBV21-1	TRBJ2-1	NA	CASSKGEDRELYNEQFF	TGTGCCAGCAGCAAAGGAGAAGACAGGGAACTTTACAATGAGCAGTTCTTC
TRBD2	TRBV7-2	TRBJ2-7	NA	CASSLSGSPVEQYF	TGTGCCAGCAGCTTAAGCGGGAGTCCTGTCGAGCAGTACTTC
TRBD1	TRBV23-1	TRBJ2-2	NA	CASSHLHGQGGKTGELFF	TGCGCCAGCAGTCACCTCCATGGACAGGGCGGTAAGACCGGGGAGCTGTTTTTT
NA	TRBV5-4	TRBJ1-2	NA	CASSLGGANGYTF	TGTGCCAGCAGCTTGGGCGGAGCGAATGGCTACACCTTC
NA	TRBV5-1	TRBJ2-7	NA	CASSLAGDNLYEQYF	TGCGCCAGCAGCTTGGCCGGCGACAACCTCTACGAGCAGTACTTC
NA	TRBV5-1	TRBJ1-1	NA	CASSLDGIMNTEAFF	TGCGCCAGCAGCTTGGATGGCATAATGAACACTGAAGCTTTCTTT
NA	TRBV18	TRBJ1-2	NA	CASSPRFRASGYTF	TGTGCCAGCTCACCAAGGTTCAGGGCCTCGGGCTACACCTTC
TRBD1	TRBV29-1	TRBJ2-7	once	CSVDSGQGLGEQYF	TGCAGCGTTGACTCGGGACAGGGGCTGGGGGAGCAGTACTTC
TRBD1	TRBV6-5	TRBJ1-3	once	CASSYSDRGVRNTIYF	TGTGCCAGCAGTTACTCCGACAGGGGAGTAAGAAACACCATATATTTT
TRBD2	TRBV20-1	TRBJ2-7	NA	CSASEISGSGTYEQYF	TGCAGTGCTAGTGAAATTAGCGGGAGCGGCACCTACGAGCAGTACTTC
TRBD1	TRBV2	TRBJ2-2	NA	CASSLSGTGAGELFF	TGTGCCAGCAGTTTGTCCGGGACAGGCGCCGGGGAGCTGTTTTTT
TRBD2	TRBV4-1	TRBJ2-7	few	CASSQKLAGSSYEQYF	TGCGCCAGCAGCCAAAAGCTAGCGGGGAGCTCCTACGAGCAGTACTTC
TRBD1	TRBV28	TRBJ1-2	NA	CASSLGQGGGYTF	TGTGCCAGCAGTTTAGGGCAGGGGGGTGGCTACACCTTC
NA	TRBV10-3	TRBJ2-3	NA	CAISEQGRADTQYF	TGTGCCATCAGTGAGCAGGGAAGGGCAGATACGCAGTATTTT
NA	TRBV6-5	TRBJ1-4	NA	CASTRGGISEKLFF	TGTGCCAGCACCCGGGGGGGGATAAGTGAAAAACTGTTTTTT
NA	TRBV6-1	TRBJ1-2	NA	CASSDGQKITNYGYTF	TGTGCCAGCAGTGACGGACAGAAAATTACTAACTATGGCTACACCTTC
TRBD1	TRBV3-1/TRBV3-2	TRBJ1-2	NA	CASSQGSGGRGYTF	TGTGCCAGCAGCCAAGGATCAGGGGGCAGAGGCTACACCTTC
NA	TRBV29-1	TRBJ2-5	NA	CSVDLPPGGETQYF	TGCAGCGTTGACCTCCCCCCCGGGGGAGAGACCCAGTACTTC
TRBD1	TRBV5-8	TRBJ1-6	NA	CASSFTGTGGGTLHF	TGTGCCAGCAGCTTTACCGGGACAGGGGGTGGCACCCTCCACTTT
TRBD1	TRBV19	TRBJ2-1	NA	CASRQGLNEQFF	TGTGCCAGTAGACAGGGGCTTAATGAGCAGTTCTTC
TRBD1	TRBV7-2	TRBJ1-1	NA	CASSLQGGMTEAFF	TGTGCCAGCAGCTTACAGGGGGGCATGACTGAAGCTTTCTTT
TRBD1	TRBV9	TRBJ2-7	NA	CASSVQTGGGGQYF	TGTGCCAGCAGCGTACAGACAGGGGGCGGCGGGCAGTACTTC